Detailed here is one T cell receptor (beta chain). Its antigen is still unknown. The data stem from a study of T cells in localized non-small cell lung cancer. Study-wide points: A higher density of T cells in blood coincided with extended overall survival.

Profiled with immunoSEQ multiplex PCR; TCRdb holds only in-frame clones, not every one. Altogether around 7,500 clones are present, approximately 93% being singletons, with the ten largest covering around 2.7%. The germline gives CDR1 SGHRS, CDR2 YFSETQ. The ends were cut back, 3 bases at V and 1 base at J, with 13 bases in the middle. The CDR3 is 15 residues long. The J gene is TRBJ1-1, the V gene TRBV5-1, with no clear D. This TCR came from a woman aged 35 to 75 with stage I lung adenocarcinoma. The sequences come from peripheral blood, collected before any cancer treatment. The CDR3 is CASSSSIEPNTEAFF. The CDR3 bases are TGCGCCAGCAGCTCCTCGATAGAACCGAACACTGAAGCTTTCTTT.